The entry below gives a single TCR beta chain sequence along with its context. Its target is not known. TCRdb redid the calling of the reads with MiXCR, one entry per CDR3 protein. The top ten clones hold 2.8% of a sample with around 740,000 distinct CDR3 sequences, about 40% of them seen once. Between the trimmed V and J ends, which lost 3 bases and 0 bases, there was a span of 24 bases. Looked up from germline, CDR1 is DFQATT and CDR2 is SNEGSKA (reference sequence). This CDR3 has 19 amino acids. These data come from a study of T cell repertoires in cytomegalovirus infection. Study as a whole: Public TCR beta signatures provided an indication of both CMV infection and a matching HLA type. Study-level results: Carriers of CMV and the relevant HLA type were discriminated by public TCR beta frequency. HLA-C-restricted CMV-specific TCR beta clonotypes prevailed in the ex vivo response.

The genes are TRBV20-1 and TRBJ2-4; D possibly corresponds to TRBD2 (5 bases). The source is a human donor in good health (CMV status not recorded). Some clones in this sample may be carry-over from other donors' samples. The sample was PBMCs. CDR3 amino acids: CSARSWTRKVVVAKNIQYF. CDR3 coding DNA: TGCAGTGCTAGGAGTTGGACTCGGAAGGTGGTTGTAGCCAAAAACATTCAGTACTTC.